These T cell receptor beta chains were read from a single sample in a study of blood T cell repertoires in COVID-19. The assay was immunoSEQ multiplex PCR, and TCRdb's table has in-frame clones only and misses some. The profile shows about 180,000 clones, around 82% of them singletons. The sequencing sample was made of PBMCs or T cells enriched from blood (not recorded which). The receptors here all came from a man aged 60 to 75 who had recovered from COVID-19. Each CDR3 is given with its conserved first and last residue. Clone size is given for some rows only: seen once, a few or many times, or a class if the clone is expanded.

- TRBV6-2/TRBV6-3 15 CASSSGTAGNQPQHF
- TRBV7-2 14 CASSSSNSGNTIYF
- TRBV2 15 CASSPQGIGTGELFF
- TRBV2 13 CASSVLNTGELFF
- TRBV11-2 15 CASSIRRELPYEQYF
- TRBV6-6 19 CASSPPSGLAGVVGGELFF
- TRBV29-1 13 CSVGASGINEQFF
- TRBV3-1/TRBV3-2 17 CASSQDLGAGSTDTQYF
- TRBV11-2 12 CASSHPGGGQFF
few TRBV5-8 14 CASSSGQGGETQYF
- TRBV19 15 CASSMGAYRNTEAFF
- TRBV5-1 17 CASSVALGQAKNEKLFF
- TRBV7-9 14 CASRWTGAAYGYTF
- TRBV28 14 CASRPRDVTYEQYF
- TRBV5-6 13 CASSLQGGETQYF
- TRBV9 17 CASSYSPSGGVYNEQFF
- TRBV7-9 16 CASSLEQGIAKNIQYF
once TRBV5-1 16 CASSLAGQGAGNTIYF
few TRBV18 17 CASSPLPLQGKNTEAFF
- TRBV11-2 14 CASSSAGWDNTQYF
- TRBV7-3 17 CASSPQGMSSGANVLTF
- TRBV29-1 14 CSGLTGVGQETQYF
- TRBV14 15 CASSQDRSGRETQYF
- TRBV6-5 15 CASSLGLFSNQPQHF
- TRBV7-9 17 CASSFSGGLAVKETQYF
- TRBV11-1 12 CASSLGRGEQYF
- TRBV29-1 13 CSVGEGQNTEAFF
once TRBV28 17 CASSPLRLAGGIDEQFF
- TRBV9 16 CASSVTLAGGVYEQYF
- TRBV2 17 CASSLPGGARSINEQFF
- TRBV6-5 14 CASRPGGEDYGYTF
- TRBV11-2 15 CASSLYGGARVGYTF
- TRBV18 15 CASSPDQGSAQPQHF
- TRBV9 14 CASSPRLERYEQYF
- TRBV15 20 CATSRDSASEGSIAKNIQYF
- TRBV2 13 CASLQGRDQPQHF
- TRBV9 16 CASSVGGGTTTYEQYF
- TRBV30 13 CAWSGDSPYEQYF
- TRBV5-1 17 CASSLGTSGVYQETQYF
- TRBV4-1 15 CASSQDRGYGNTIYF
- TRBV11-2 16 CASSPRLAEGAGELFF
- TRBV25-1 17 CASSQTGSSSYNSPLHF